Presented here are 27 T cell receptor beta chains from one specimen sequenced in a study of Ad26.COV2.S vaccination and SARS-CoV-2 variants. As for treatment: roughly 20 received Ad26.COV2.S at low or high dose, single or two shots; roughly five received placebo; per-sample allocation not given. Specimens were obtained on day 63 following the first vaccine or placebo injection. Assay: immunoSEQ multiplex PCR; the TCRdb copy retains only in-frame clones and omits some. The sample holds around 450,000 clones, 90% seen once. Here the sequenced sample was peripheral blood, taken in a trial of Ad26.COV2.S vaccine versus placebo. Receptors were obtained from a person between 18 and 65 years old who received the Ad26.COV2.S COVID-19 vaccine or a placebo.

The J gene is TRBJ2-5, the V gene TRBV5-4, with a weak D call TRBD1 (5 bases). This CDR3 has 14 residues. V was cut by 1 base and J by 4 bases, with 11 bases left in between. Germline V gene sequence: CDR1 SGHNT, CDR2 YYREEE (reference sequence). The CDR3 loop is CASSLNSRVETQYF. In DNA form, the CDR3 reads TGTGCCAGCAGCTTGAATAGCAGGGTAGAGACCCAGTACTTC.

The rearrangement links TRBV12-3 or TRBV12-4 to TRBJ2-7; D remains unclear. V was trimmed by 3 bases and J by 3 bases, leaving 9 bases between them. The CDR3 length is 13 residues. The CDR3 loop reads CASSFHRVYEQYF. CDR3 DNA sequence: TGTGCCAGCAGTTTTCATCGGGTCTACGAGCAGTACTTC.

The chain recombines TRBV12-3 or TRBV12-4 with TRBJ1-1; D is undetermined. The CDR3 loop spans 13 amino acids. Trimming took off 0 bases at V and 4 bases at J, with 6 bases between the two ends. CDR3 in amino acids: CASSLARRTEAFF. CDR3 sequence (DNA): TGTGCCAGCAGTTTAGCCCGGCGCACTGAAGCTTTCTTT.

CDR3 in amino acids: CASSPSDSSNGANVLTF. The CDR3 DNA sequence: TGTGCCAGCAGCCCATCCGACAGTAGCAATGGGGCCAACGTCCTGACTTTC. V usage is TRBV11-3 and J usage is TRBJ2-6; possible D gene TRBD1, 5 bases. The germline gives CDR1 SGHNT, CDR2 YENEEA. The V and J ends lost 5 bases and 3 bases respectively, with 17 bases between them. The CDR3 covers 17 residues.

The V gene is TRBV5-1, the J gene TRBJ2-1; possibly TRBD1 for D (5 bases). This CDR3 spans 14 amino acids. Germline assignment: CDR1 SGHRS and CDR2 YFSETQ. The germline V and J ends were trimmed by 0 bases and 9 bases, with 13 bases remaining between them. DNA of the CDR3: TGCGCCAGCAGCTTGGTTCAGGGATTGGGTGAGCAGTTCTTC. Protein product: CASSLVQGLGEQFF.

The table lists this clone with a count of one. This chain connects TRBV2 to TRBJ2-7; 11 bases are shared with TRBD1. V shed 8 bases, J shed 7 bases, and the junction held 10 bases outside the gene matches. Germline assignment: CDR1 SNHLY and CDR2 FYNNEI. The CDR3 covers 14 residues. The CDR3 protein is CASFRTGGAGEQYF. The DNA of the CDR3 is TGTGCCAGCTTTAGGACAGGGGGCGCGGGGGAGCAGTACTTC.

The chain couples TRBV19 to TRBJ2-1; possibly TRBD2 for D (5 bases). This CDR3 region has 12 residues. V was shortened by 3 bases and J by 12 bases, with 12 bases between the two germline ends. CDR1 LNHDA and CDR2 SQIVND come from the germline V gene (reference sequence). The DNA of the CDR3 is TGTGCCAGTAGTATCCAGGCACGGGGGCAGTTCTTC. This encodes CASSIQARGQFF.

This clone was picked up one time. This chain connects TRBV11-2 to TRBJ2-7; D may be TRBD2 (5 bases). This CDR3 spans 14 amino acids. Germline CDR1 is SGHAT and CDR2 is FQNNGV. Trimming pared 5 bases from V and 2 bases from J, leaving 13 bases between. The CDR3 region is CASSAGLSTYEQYF. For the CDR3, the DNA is TGTGCCAGCAGCGCCGGACTGTCTACCTACGAGCAGTACTTC.

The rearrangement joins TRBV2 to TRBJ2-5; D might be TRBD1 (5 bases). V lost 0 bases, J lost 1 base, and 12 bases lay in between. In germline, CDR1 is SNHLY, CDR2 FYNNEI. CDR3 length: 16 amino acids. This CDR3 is CASSEALGHRQETQYF. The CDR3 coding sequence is TGTGCCAGCAGTGAAGCGTTAGGACATCGCCAAGAGACCCAGTACTTC.

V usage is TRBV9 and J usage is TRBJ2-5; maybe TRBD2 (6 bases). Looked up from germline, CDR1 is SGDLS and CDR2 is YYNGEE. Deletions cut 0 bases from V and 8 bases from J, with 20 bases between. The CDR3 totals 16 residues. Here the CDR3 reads CASSVGAGKPLSTQYF. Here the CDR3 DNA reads TGTGCCAGCAGCGTAGGGGCGGGAAAGCCTCTAAGCACCCAGTACTTC.

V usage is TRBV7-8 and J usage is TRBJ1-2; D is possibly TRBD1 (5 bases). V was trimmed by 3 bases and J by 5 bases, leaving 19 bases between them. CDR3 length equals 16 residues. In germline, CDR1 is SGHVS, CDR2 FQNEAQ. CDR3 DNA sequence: TGTGCCAGCAGCTTGCCCCAGGGAATAAGTGGGTATGGCTACACCTTC. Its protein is CASSLPQGISGYGYTF.

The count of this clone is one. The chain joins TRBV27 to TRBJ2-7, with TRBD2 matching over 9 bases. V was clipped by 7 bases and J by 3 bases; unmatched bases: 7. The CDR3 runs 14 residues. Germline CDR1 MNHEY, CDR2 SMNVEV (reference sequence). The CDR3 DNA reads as TGTGCCAGCAAGGCTACTAGCGGGCACTACGAGCAGTACTTC. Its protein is CASKATSGHYEQYF.

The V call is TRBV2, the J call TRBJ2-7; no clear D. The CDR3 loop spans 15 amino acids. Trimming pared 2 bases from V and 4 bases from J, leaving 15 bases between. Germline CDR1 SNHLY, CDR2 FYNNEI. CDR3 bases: TGTGCCAGCAGTGAAACGGATAGCTTTGGTTACGAGCAGTACTTC. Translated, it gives CASSETDSFGYEQYF. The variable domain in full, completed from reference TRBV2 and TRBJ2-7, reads EPEVTQTPSHQVTQMGQEVILRCVPISNHLYFYWYRQILGQKVEFLVSFYNNEISEKSEIFDDQFSVERPDGSNFTLKIRSTKLEDSAMYFCASSETDSFGYEQYFGPGTRLTVT.

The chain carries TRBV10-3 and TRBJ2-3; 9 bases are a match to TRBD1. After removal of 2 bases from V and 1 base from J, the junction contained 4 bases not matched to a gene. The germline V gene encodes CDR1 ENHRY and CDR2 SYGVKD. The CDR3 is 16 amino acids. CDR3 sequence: CAISEKDRGGTDTQYF. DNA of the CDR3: TGTGCCATCAGTGAGAAGGACAGGGGTGGCACAGATACGCAGTATTTT.

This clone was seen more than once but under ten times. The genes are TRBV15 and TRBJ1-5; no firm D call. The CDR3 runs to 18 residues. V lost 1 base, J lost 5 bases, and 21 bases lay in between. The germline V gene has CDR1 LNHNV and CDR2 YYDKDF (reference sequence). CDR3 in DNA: TGTGCCACCAGCAGAGCGGAACAGAACCAAACGAAGGATCAGCCCCAGCATTTT. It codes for CATSRAEQNQTKDQPQHF.

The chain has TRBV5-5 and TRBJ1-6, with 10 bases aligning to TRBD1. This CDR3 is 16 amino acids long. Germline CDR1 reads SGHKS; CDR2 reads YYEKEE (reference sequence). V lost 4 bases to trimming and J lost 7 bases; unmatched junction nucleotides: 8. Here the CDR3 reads CASSPWTGGGNSPLHF. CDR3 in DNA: TGTGCCAGCAGCCCATGGACAGGGGGTGGGAATTCACCCCTCCACTTT.

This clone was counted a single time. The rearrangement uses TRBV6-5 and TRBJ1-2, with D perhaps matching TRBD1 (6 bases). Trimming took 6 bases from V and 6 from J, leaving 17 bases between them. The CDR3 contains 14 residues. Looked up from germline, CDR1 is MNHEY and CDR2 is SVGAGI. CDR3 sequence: CASRTPSQGNGYTF. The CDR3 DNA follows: TGTGCCAGCAGGACCCCCTCACAGGGAAATGGCTACACCTTC.

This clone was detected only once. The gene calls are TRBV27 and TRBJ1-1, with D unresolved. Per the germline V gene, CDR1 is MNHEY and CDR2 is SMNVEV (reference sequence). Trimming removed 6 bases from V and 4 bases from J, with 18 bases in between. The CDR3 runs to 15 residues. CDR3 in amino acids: CASRPHNSYLTEAFF. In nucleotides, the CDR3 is TGTGCCAGCAGACCCCACAATTCCTACCTCACTGAAGCTTTCTTT.

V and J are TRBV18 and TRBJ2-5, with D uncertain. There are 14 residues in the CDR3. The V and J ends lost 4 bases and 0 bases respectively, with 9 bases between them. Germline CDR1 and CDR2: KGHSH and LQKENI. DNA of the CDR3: TGTGCCAGCTCACGCGGACGGAACCAAGAGACCCAGTACTTC. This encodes CASSRGRNQETQYF.

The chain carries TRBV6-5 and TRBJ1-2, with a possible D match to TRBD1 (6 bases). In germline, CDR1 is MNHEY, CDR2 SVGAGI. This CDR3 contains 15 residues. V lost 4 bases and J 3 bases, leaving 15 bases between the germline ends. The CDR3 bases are TGTGCCAGCAGTTCCAAGGGAAGGGGGGACTATGGCTACACCTTC. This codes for CASSSKGRGDYGYTF.

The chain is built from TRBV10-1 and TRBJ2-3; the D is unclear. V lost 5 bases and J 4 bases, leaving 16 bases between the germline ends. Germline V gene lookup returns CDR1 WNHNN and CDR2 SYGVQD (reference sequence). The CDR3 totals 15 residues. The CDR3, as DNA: TGCGCCAGCAGTTCCTCCGGAGCTGGGGCAGATACGCAGTATTTT. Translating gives CASSSSGAGADTQYF.

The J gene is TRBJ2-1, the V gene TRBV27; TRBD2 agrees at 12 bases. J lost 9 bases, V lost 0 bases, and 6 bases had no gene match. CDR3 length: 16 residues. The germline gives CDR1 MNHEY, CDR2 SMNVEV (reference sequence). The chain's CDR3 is CASSLSSSGRGVEQFF. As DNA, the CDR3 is TGTGCCAGCAGTTTATCATCTAGCGGGAGGGGGGTTGAGCAGTTCTTC.

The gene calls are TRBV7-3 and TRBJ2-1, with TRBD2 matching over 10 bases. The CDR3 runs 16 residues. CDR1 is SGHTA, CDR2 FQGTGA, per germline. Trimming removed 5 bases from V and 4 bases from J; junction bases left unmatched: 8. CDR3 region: CASSLVGTSAYNEQFF. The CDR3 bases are TGTGCCAGCAGCCTCGTTGGGACTAGCGCATACAATGAGCAGTTCTTC.

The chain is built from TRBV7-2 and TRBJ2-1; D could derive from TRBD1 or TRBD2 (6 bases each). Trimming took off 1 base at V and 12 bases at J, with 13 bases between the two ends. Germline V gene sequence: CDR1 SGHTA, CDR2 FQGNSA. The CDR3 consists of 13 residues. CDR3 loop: CASSLERGGRQFF. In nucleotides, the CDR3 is TGTGCCAGCAGCTTAGAACGAGGGGGGAGGCAGTTCTTC.

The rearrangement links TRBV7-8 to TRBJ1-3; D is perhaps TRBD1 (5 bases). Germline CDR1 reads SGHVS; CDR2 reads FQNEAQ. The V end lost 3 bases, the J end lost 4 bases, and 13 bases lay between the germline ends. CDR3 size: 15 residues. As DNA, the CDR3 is TGTGCCAGCAGCTTTTCTGGAGGACAAGGAAACACCATATATTTT. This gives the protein CASSFSGGQGNTIYF.

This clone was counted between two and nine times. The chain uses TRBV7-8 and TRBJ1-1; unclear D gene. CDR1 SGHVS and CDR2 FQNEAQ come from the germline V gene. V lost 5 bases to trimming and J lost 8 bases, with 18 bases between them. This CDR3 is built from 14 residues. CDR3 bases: TGTGCCAGCAGCCCCTCCCGGGCCCTCGCCGAAGCTTTCTTT. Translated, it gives CASSPSRALAEAFF. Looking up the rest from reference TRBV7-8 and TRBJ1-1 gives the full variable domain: GAGVSQSPRYKVAKRGQDVALRCDPISGHVSLFWYQQALGQGPEFLTYFQNEAQLDKSGLPSDRFFAERPEGSVSTLKIQRTQQEDSAVYLCASSPSRALAEAFFGQGTRLTVV.

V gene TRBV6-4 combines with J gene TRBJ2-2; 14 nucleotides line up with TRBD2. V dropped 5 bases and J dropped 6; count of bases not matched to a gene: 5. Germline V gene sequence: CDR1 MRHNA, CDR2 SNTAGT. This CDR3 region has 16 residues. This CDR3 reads CASSRGLAGVAGELFF. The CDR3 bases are TGTGCCAGCAGTCGGGGACTAGCGGGAGTAGCCGGGGAGCTGTTTTTT.